One and the same sample provided the 20 T cell receptor beta chains below, sequenced in a study of beta chain features in type 1 diabetes. Their cognate antigens are unknown. Study conclusions and caveats: A moderate, significant TCRB CDR3 shortening appeared in type 1 diabetes across four CD4+ subsets.

Since all of the isolated RNA was reverse transcribed, expressed TCRB transcripts were what got sequenced. Sequenced by immunoSEQ multiplex PCR; TCRdb stores in-frame clones only, minus some. The table lists 280,000 or so clones, 15% of them singletons, with less than 0.02% in the top ten. The sequencing input was naive CD4+ T cells from blood. The source is a man in his late teens or twenties with type 1 diabetes.

The gene calls are TRBV11-2 and TRBJ2-7; D perhaps matches TRBD1 (6 bases). Germline loops: CDR1 SGHAT, CDR2 FQNNGV. V shed 4 bases and J shed 0 bases, with 19 bases lying between them. The CDR3 sequence is 17 residues long. The CDR3 region is CASSSTANQGYSYEQYF. The CDR3, as DNA: TGTGCCAGCAGCTCTACCGCGAACCAGGGGTACTCCTACGAGCAGTACTTC.

This chain links TRBV28 with TRBJ2-5; 8 bases are a match to TRBD1. The CDR3 has 14 residues. Per the germline V gene, CDR1 is MDHEN and CDR2 is SYDVKM. V gave up 7 bases and J gave up 5 bases; unmatched junction bases: 9. The CDR3 sequence is CASILGQGWETQYF. CDR3 sequence (DNA): TGTGCCAGCATCCTTGGACAGGGTTGGGAGACCCAGTACTTC.

V and J are TRBV2 and TRBJ2-5, with 8 bases aligning to TRBD1. Germline values: CDR1 SNHLY, CDR2 FYNNEI. After removal of 5 bases from V and 5 bases from J, the junction contained 7 bases not matched to a gene. The CDR3 has 14 amino acids. CDR3 DNA: TGTGCCAGCAGTTCCCGGACAGGGACGGAGACCCAGTACTTC. Translated, it gives CASSSRTGTETQYF.

This clone turned up a few times. The chain joins TRBV30 to TRBJ1-5; perhaps TRBD1 as D (5 bases). Germline V gives CDR1 GTSNPN, CDR2 SVGIG (reference sequence). The CDR3 consists of 14 residues. Trimming removed 6 bases from V and 4 bases from J, with 16 bases in between. CDR3 protein: CACSTDLGNQPQHF. The CDR3 nucleotides read TGTGCCTGCTCGACAGACTTAGGGAATCAGCCCCAGCATTTT.

This clone came up a few times. V gene TRBV5-1 combines with J gene TRBJ2-7, with 8 positions matching TRBD1. CDR1 is SGHRS and CDR2 is YFSETQ in the germline V gene. The CDR3 runs to 16 residues. Trimming removed 4 bases from V and 0 bases from J; junction bases left unmatched: 9. CDR3 region: CASSPRTGKTSYEQYF. The DNA for the CDR3 is TGCGCCAGCAGCCCCAGGACAGGGAAGACCTCCTACGAGCAGTACTTC.

This clone was observed a handful of times. The chain recombines TRBV20-1 with TRBJ2-7; TRBD1 matches 8 bases. The V gene's germline CDR1 is DFQATT and CDR2 SNEGSKA (reference sequence). The CDR3 covers 11 residues. V shed 1 base and J 12 bases; nucleotides not matched to a gene: 5. The CDR3 loop reads CSARGLDRAYF. DNA of the CDR3: TGCAGTGCTAGAGGATTGGACAGGGCGTACTTC.

This clone was observed a handful of times. This rearrangement joins TRBV5-1 to TRBJ2-5; tentatively, D is TRBD1 (5 bases). The CDR3 extends over 15 amino acids. V shed 4 bases and J shed 5 bases, with 18 bases lying between them. The germline V gene has CDR1 SGHRS and CDR2 YFSETQ. CDR3 in amino acids: CASSAEQGPRETQYF. The CDR3 DNA sequence: TGCGCCAGCAGCGCGGAGCAGGGTCCGCGGGAGACCCAGTACTTC.

J is TRBJ2-3 and V is TRBV2, with D possibly matching TRBD2 (6 bases). Trimming shortened V by 7 bases and J by 1 base, and 12 bases separated the two germline ends. CDR3 length: 14 amino acids. CDR1 is SNHLY and CDR2 is FYNNEI in the germline V gene. The CDR3 protein is CASTRDSRTDTQYF. CDR3 in DNA: TGTGCCAGCACTAGGGACTCACGCACAGATACGCAGTATTTT.

This chain links TRBV7-2 with TRBJ2-1, with 13 positions matching TRBD2. Unmatched junction bases numbered 7, after V lost 5 bases and J lost 6 bases. Germline V gene lookup returns CDR1 SGHTA and CDR2 FQGNSA. The CDR3 runs to 16 residues. The CDR3 nucleotides are TGTGCCAGCAGCATGTGGACTAGCGGGAGAAGCAATGAGCAGTTCTTC. It codes for CASSMWTSGRSNEQFF. Full variable domain (missing parts from reference TRBV7-2 and TRBJ2-1): GAGVSQSPSNKVTEKGKDVELRCDPISGHTALYWYRQSLGQGLEFLIYFQGNSAPDKSGLPSDRFSAERTGGSVSTLTIQRTQQEDSAVYLCASSMWTSGRSNEQFFGPGTRLTVL.

This clone was seen a handful of times. The chain combines TRBV14 with TRBJ2-5; TRBD1 might be the D (7 bases). Germline V gene lookup returns CDR1 SGHDN and CDR2 FVKESK. There are 13 residues in the CDR3. V was pared by 4 bases and J by 7 bases, with 13 bases between. CDR3: CASSPGRGVTQYF. The CDR3 DNA follows: TGTGCCAGCAGCCCCGGCAGGGGGGTGACCCAGTACTTC.

The gene calls are TRBV10-3 and TRBJ1-2; D is possibly TRBD1 (5 bases). The V end lost 4 bases, the J end lost 0 bases, and 15 bases lay between the germline ends. Germline CDR1 and CDR2: ENHRY and SYGVKD. This CDR3 comprises 16 residues. In DNA, the CDR3 is TGTGCCATCAGTGCCGCCGGGACTGTCACTAACTATGGCTACACCTTC. As protein: CAISAAGTVTNYGYTF.

V is TRBV30 and J is TRBJ1-2; D perhaps matches TRBD1 (5 bases). V lost 0 bases, J lost 4 bases, and 18 bases lay in between. The V gene's germline CDR1 is GTSNPN and CDR2 SVGIG (reference sequence). The CDR3 has 16 residues. The CDR3 region has the DNA TGTGCCTGGAGTGTACAGTGGGGAGGGACTAGCTATGGCTACACCTTC. Its translation is CAWSVQWGGTSYGYTF.

The chain carries TRBV27 and TRBJ1-1; no reliable D call. Trimming stripped 8 bases from V and 4 bases from J, with 11 bases between. The germline V gene encodes CDR1 MNHEY and CDR2 SMNVEV (reference sequence). This CDR3 has 12 amino acids. The DNA for the CDR3 is TGTGCCAGCGCAGGTATTGGCACTGAAGCTTTCTTT. Protein sequence: CASAGIGTEAFF.

The chain couples TRBV5-4 to TRBJ2-5; the match to TRBD2 covers 12 bases. There are 16 residues in the CDR3. CDR1 is SGHNT, CDR2 YYREEE, per germline (reference sequence). V was pared by 0 bases and J by 7 bases, with 7 bases of the junction left unmatched. CDR3 loop: CASSLGTSGVYGTQYF. CDR3 sequence (DNA): TGTGCCAGCAGCTTGGGGACTAGCGGGGTTTACGGGACCCAGTACTTC.

This clone has only a few counts. The chain couples TRBV30 to TRBJ2-5, with 11 bases matching TRBD2. This CDR3 comprises 16 residues. CDR1 and CDR2 (germline): GTSNPN, SVGIG (reference sequence). V dropped 0 bases and J dropped 4; count of bases not matched to a gene: 7. This CDR3 is CAWSVGLAGGRETQYF. In DNA form, the CDR3 reads TGTGCCTGGAGTGTAGGGCTAGCGGGGGGTCGAGAGACCCAGTACTTC.

The J gene is TRBJ2-3, the V gene TRBV7-9; TRBD1 might be the D (6 bases). The CDR3 contains 14 residues. Germline values: CDR1 SEHNR, CDR2 FQNEAQ (reference sequence). The V end was cut by 3 bases, the J end by 2 bases, with 9 bases between. Written as DNA, the CDR3 is TGTGCCAGCAGCTTCGGACAGACCACAGATACGCAGTATTTT. Translation gives CASSFGQTTDTQYF.

This clone was detected only a few times. V usage is TRBV11-2 and J usage is TRBJ2-5, with 11 bases identical to TRBD1. CDR1 is SGHAT, CDR2 FQNNGV, per germline. The CDR3 contains 14 residues. Trimming removed 8 bases from V and 5 bases from J; junction bases left unmatched: 7. In DNA, the CDR3 is TGTGCCAGCTCCGAGGACAGGGGGCATGAGACCCAGTACTTC. Translating gives CASSEDRGHETQYF.

The gene calls are TRBV30 and TRBJ2-3, with unresolved D. CDR1 and CDR2 from the germline V gene are GTSNPN and SVGIG (reference sequence). The length of the CDR3 is 14 residues. The V and J ends lost 3 bases and 0 bases respectively, with 10 bases between them. CDR3 sequence (DNA): TGTGCCTGGAGGCAGGTTACCAGCACAGATACGCAGTATTTT. Translating it yields CAWRQVTSTDTQYF.

The chain combines TRBV5-1 with TRBJ2-1; the match to TRBD1 covers 11 bases. The V gene end was trimmed by 4 bases and the J gene end by 9 bases; junction bases not matched to a gene: 3. From germline, CDR1 is SGHRS and CDR2 YFSETQ. CDR3 size: 13 residues. The CDR3 protein is CASSADRGREQFF. The CDR3 nucleotides read TGCGCCAGCAGCGCGGACAGGGGGCGTGAGCAGTTCTTC.

The V and J genes are TRBV1 and TRBJ2-7; the table's D gene call, TRBD2, was not cross checked with the DNA. TRBV1 is flagged as a pseudogene. This CDR3 has 19 residues. CDR3 bases: TGCACCAGCAGCCTTCGGACTAGCGGGCGGCCCCTGAGCTCCTACGAGCAGTACTTC. The encoded protein is CTSSLRTSGRPLSSYEQYF.